Following are 8 T cell receptor beta chains from one sample sequenced in a study of T cell clones after liver transplantation. Data came from immunoSEQ multiplex PCR; TCRdb stores just in-frame clones and leaves some out. The data contain under 150,000 clones, 90% of them singletons. Sequencing was performed on CD4+ T cells from blood, taken 12 months after liver transplant. The receptors stem from a human patient who received a liver transplant. T cells may partly derive from the graft donor.

V usage is TRBV2 and J usage is TRBJ1-5, with D possibly being TRBD1 (5 bases). Between the trimmed V and J ends, which lost 5 bases and 7 bases, there was a span of 15 bases. There are 14 residues in the CDR3. Germline V gene lookup returns CDR1 SNHLY and CDR2 FYNNEI. CDR3 amino acids: CASSSGMRDQPQHF. The CDR3 nucleotides are TGTGCCAGCAGTTCGGGAATGCGGGACCAGCCCCAGCATTTT.

The genes are TRBV25-1 and TRBJ1-2; TRBD1 aligns across 8 bases. V gave up 5 bases and J gave up 2 bases; unmatched junction bases: 7. From germline, CDR1 is MGHDK and CDR2 SYGVNS. The CDR3 spans 15 residues. The CDR3 DNA reads as TGTGCCAGCAGTCCCCGGACAGGGCGAAACTATGGCTACACCTTC. Translated, it gives CASSPRTGRNYGYTF.

This clone was seen a single time. The chain is built from TRBV18 and TRBJ2-7, with D tentatively TRBD1 (6 bases). The germline CDR1 and CDR2 sequences are KGHSH and LQKENI. This CDR3 has 12 amino acids. Trimming pared 6 bases from V and 5 bases from J, leaving 11 bases between. This chain's CDR3 is CASSVNRDEQYF. CDR3 DNA sequence: TGTGCCAGCTCGGTCAACAGGGACGAGCAGTACTTC. Full variable domain (missing parts from reference TRBV18 and TRBJ2-7): NAGVMQNPRHLVRRRGQEARLRCSPMKGHSHVYWYRQLPEEGLKFMVYLQKENIIDESGMPKERFSAEFPKEGPSILRIQQVVRGDSAAYFCASSVNRDEQYFGPGTRLTVT.

Here the CDR3 DNA reads TGTGCCAGTAGTATCGAGCCAGCGGGGGTCTACGAGCAGTACTTC. It specifies CASSIEPAGVYEQYF. The genes are TRBV19 and TRBJ2-7; 8 bases align to TRBD2. Germline CDR1 is LNHDA and CDR2 is SQIVND (reference sequence). The length of the CDR3 is 15 residues. Trimming took 3 bases from V and 3 from J; bases not matched to a gene: 7.

J is TRBJ2-7 and V is TRBV14, with D perhaps matching TRBD1 (6 bases). The CDR3 loop spans 14 amino acids. Germline lookup yields CDR1 SGHDN and CDR2 FVKESK. V gave up 0 bases and J gave up 4 bases, with 10 bases separating them. The CDR3 DNA follows: TGTGCCAGCAGCCAAGACTTAACAGGGTACGAGCAGTACTTC. The encoded protein is CASSQDLTGYEQYF.

This clone was observed once. The chain couples TRBV4-3 to TRBJ2-6; no definite D call. CDR1 LGHNA and CDR2 YSLEER come from the germline V gene. The CDR3 totals 17 residues. Trimming pared 1 base from V and 0 bases from J, leaving 10 bases between. Here the CDR3 DNA reads TGCGCCAGCAGCCAAGTGGGCACGAACTCTGGGGCCAACGTCCTGACTTTC. Translating gives CASSQVGTNSGANVLTF.

This sequence joins TRBV6-1 and TRBJ2-1; 12 bases line up with TRBD2. The CDR3 is 15 residues long. Germline CDR1 is MNHNS and CDR2 is SASEGT. Trimming took 1 base from V and 8 from J; bases not matched to a gene: 3. The CDR3: CASSEGLAGAHEQFF. The CDR3, as DNA: TGTGCCAGCAGTGAAGGACTAGCGGGAGCACATGAGCAGTTCTTC.

The chain has TRBV6-1 and TRBJ2-3; 11 nucleotides line up with TRBD2. The germline V gene encodes CDR1 MNHNS and CDR2 SASEGT. The CDR3 runs 14 residues. J gave up 6 bases and V 9 bases, and 8 bases lay outside the gene matches. The CDR3 bases are TGTGCCAGAGGGGTAGCGGGAGGGGGGGATACGCAGTATTTT. Amino acid sequence: CARGVAGGGDTQYF.